Listed below are T cell receptor beta chains from one sample, sequenced in a study of control samples from healthy donors and cancer patients. Here immunoSEQ multiplex PCR was the method, and the copy in TCRdb shows in-frame clones only, minus some. The sample's table shows under 200,000 clones. Sequencing was performed on blood. The receptors stem from a woman aged 25 to 39 in good health. Each CDR3 is given without its conserved first and last residue. D genes are given only for firm matches.

j_call | d_call | v_call | cdr3_aa
TRBJ2-5 | NA | TRBV6-4 | ASSQDRTETQY
TRBJ2-1 | TRBD2 | TRBV29-1 | SVESSGEPSSYNEQF
TRBJ2-1 | TRBD2 | TRBV12-3/TRBV12-4 | ASSSLPSGRF
TRBJ2-3 | TRBD1 | TRBV28 | ASSSGTVPDTQY
TRBJ1-4 | NA | TRBV14 | ASSQGTENEKLF
TRBJ2-1 | NA | TRBV9 | ASSPLNNEQF
TRBJ2-7 | NA | TRBV20-1 | SARGQDEQY
TRBJ2-7 | TRBD1 | TRBV15 | ATSRDPTGGPSYEQY
TRBJ1-6 | NA | TRBV6-6 | ASSYSRGNDSPLH
TRBJ2-7 | NA | TRBV21-1 | ASSKAGGTGAYGQY
TRBJ1-1 | NA | TRBV11-2 | ASRSPPGELNTEAF
TRBJ1-1 | NA | TRBV11-3 | ASSRRGRNTEAF
TRBJ1-4 | TRBD1 | TRBV2 | ASRLAGTGNEKLF
TRBJ2-5 | TRBD1 | TRBV10-2 | ASSGTGGTGTQY
TRBJ1-3 | NA | TRBV19 | ASSPRVLTLY
TRBJ1-1 | NA | TRBV7-9 | ASSLAWHSPTEAF
TRBJ2-5 | TRBD1 | TRBV6-5 | ASRDRGGETQY
TRBJ1-2 | NA | TRBV28 | ASSPTLGYGYT
TRBJ1-2 | NA | TRBV7-9 | ASSVPPTNYGYT
TRBJ2-6 | NA | TRBV28 | ASRSQGSGANVLT
TRBJ2-2 | TRBD1 | TRBV10-2 | ASSKISRDRGRLNTGELF
TRBJ1-4 | NA | TRBV28 | ASNIKGSMEKLF
TRBJ1-5 | NA | TRBV6-2/TRBV6-3 | ASSYWPRNQPQH
TRBJ1-3 | NA | TRBV28 | ASSLGSASGNTIY
TRBJ1-4 | NA | TRBV4-1 | ASSRTFLNEKLF
TRBJ1-5 | TRBD1 | TRBV2 | ASEKDREGFDWAQPQH
TRBJ1-6 | NA | TRBV19 | ASSMAGRIRGGHSPLH
TRBJ1-2 | TRBD1 | TRBV24-1 | ATSDSPGQGYH
TRBJ2-2 | NA | TRBV12-3/TRBV12-4 | ASTPDTGELF
TRBJ1-2 | NA | TRBV5-6 | ASSLVTAPTNYGYT
TRBJ1-1 | NA | TRBV7-3 | ASSFAAYTEAF
TRBJ2-2 | TRBD1 | TRBV5-1 | ASSQGQGSAELF
TRBJ1-2 | NA | TRBV18 | ASSPPATNYGYT
TRBJ1-4 | NA | TRBV30 | AWSDFGVGNEKLF
TRBJ1-3 | NA | TRBV27 | ASSLTGAAGNTIY
TRBJ2-3 | TRBD2 | TRBV4-3 | ASSPGVLASGGPSTDTQY
TRBJ2-7 | NA | TRBV25-1 | ASSEWDANEQY
TRBJ1-2 | NA | TRBV28 | ASSRPGDTSNYGYT
TRBJ1-2 | NA | TRBV6-5 | ASSYSWRGYGYT
TRBJ2-3 | TRBD2 | TRBV27 | ASGRTSGSTDTQY